The 8 T cell receptor beta chains reported below all come from one sample, sequenced in a study of sequential checkpoint blockade in melanoma. Specified treatment: randomized to nivolumab then ipilimumab (arm A) or the reverse (arm B). The data were produced by immunoSEQ multiplex PCR, yet TCRdb's version contains in-frame clones alone and is incomplete. The data show 30,000 or so clones, 75% to 90% seen once. The sample in question was CD8+ T cells sorted from blood (inferred from file names), obtained from a patient given nivolumab and ipilimumab in sequence. The receptors were gathered from a human donor with melanoma.

V gene TRBV4-3 combines with J gene TRBJ1-5; no clear D gene. V was clipped by 0 bases and J by 4 bases, with 7 bases between them. The germline CDR1 and CDR2 sequences are LGHNA and YSLEER. CDR3 length equals 14 residues. CDR3 nucleotides: TGCGCCAGCAGCCAAGACAGGATTAATCAGCCCCAGCATTTT. Its protein is CASSQDRINQPQHF.

The chain combines TRBV11-2 with TRBJ2-7; 8 bases match TRBD1. Germline V gene sequence: CDR1 SGHAT, CDR2 FQNNGV. The J segment lost 2 bases and the V segment lost 6 bases, leaving 3 bases of the junction unmatched. The CDR3 extends over 13 amino acids. CDR3 region: CASSPTGAYEQYF. The CDR3 DNA reads as TGTGCCAGCAGTCCGACAGGGGCCTACGAGCAGTACTTC.

V gene TRBV27 combines with J gene TRBJ1-5; no clear D. Per germline, CDR1 MNHEY and CDR2 SMNVEV (reference sequence). Trimming left V 6 bases short and J 0 bases short, with 18 bases between. The CDR3 spans 17 residues. In nucleotides, the CDR3 is TGTGCCAGCAGGGATCGAGGCGGAAGCTATAGCAATCAGCCCCAGCATTTT. Translated, it gives CASRDRGGSYSNQPQHF.

The chain recombines TRBV2 with TRBJ1-1; D is unclear. The germline V gene has CDR1 SNHLY and CDR2 FYNNEI. V was trimmed by 8 bases and J by 1 base, leaving 17 bases between them. CDR3 length: 15 amino acids. DNA of the CDR3: TGTGCCAGCTTTGGAAGGACTGAGGAGAACACTGAAGCTTTCTTT. It yields the protein CASFGRTEENTEAFF. Combining the CDR3 with reference TRBV2 and TRBJ1-1 gives the whole variable domain EPEVTQTPSHQVTQMGQEVILRCVPISNHLYFYWYRQILGQKVEFLVSFYNNEISEKSEIFDDQFSVERPDGSNFTLKIRSTKLEDSAMYFCASFGRTEENTEAFFGQGTRLTVV.

The genes are TRBV4-1 and TRBJ2-1, with TRBD2 as a possible D gene (5 bases). Trimming pared 5 bases from V and 9 bases from J, leaving 17 bases between. The germline gives CDR1 MGHRA, CDR2 YSYEKL. CDR3 length: 14 residues. The CDR3, as DNA: TGCGCCAGCAGCGACCGTTCCGTCCGGGGTGAGCAGTTCTTC. It encodes CASSDRSVRGEQFF.

The chain links TRBV6-5 to TRBJ2-3, with D tentatively TRBD1 (6 bases). V was cut by 6 bases and J by 3 bases, with 13 bases left in between. This CDR3 contains 14 residues. Germline CDR1 MNHEY, CDR2 SVGAGI. CDR3 residues: CASRGGYRTDTQYF. For the CDR3, the DNA is TGTGCCAGCAGAGGGGGTTACAGGACAGATACGCAGTATTTT.

The chain employs TRBV7-8 and TRBJ2-5; 8 positions match TRBD1. CDR3 size: 16 residues. Germline CDR1 SGHVS, CDR2 FQNEAQ. J was trimmed by 1 base and V by 4 bases; bases with no gene match: 8. The CDR3 nucleotides are TGTGCCAGCAGCTCCTACGGACAGGGTGTCCAAGAGACCCAGTACTTC. Its translation is CASSSYGQGVQETQYF.

This chain uses TRBV27 with TRBJ2-3, with 11 bases that match TRBD2. The length of the CDR3 is 17 residues. With 5 bases clipped from V and 2 bases from J, the junction kept 9 bases outside the gene matches. Germline V gives CDR1 MNHEY, CDR2 SMNVEV (reference sequence). For the CDR3, the DNA is TGTGCCAGCAGTGCCCGACTAGCGGGACTCCTCACAGATACGCAGTATTTT. Translating it yields CASSARLAGLLTDTQYF.